A single sample is the source of the 13 T cell receptor beta chains below, sequenced in a study of blood T cell repertoires in COVID-19. Profiled with immunoSEQ multiplex PCR; TCRdb holds only in-frame clones, not every one. The sample carries some 150,000 clones, around 84% recorded once. Sequenced material: peripheral blood. The receptors come from a human donor in a cohort sampled during active COVID-19.

The J gene is TRBJ2-5, the V gene TRBV6-5, with TRBD2 matching 14 bases. CDR1 and CDR2 (germline): MNHEY, SVGAGI. CDR3 length equals 16 residues. V trimming: 4 bases; J trimming: 5 bases; junction bases outside the gene matches: 6. CDR3 amino acids: CASSSGTSGGIETQYF. The DNA for the CDR3 is TGTGCCAGCAGTTCCGGGACTAGCGGGGGTATTGAGACCCAGTACTTC.

This chain connects TRBV7-2 to TRBJ2-3; 9 positions match TRBD1. The CDR3 loop spans 15 amino acids. Trimming cost V 0 bases and J 6 bases; bases outside gene matches: 4. Germline V CDR1 and CDR2: SGHTA, FQGNSA. Here the CDR3 reads CASSLAGTGYDTQYF. CDR3 nucleotide sequence: TGTGCCAGCAGCTTAGCCGGGACAGGGTACGATACGCAGTATTTT.

V usage is TRBV18 and J usage is TRBJ1-1, with 8 bases identical to TRBD1. Looked up from germline, CDR1 is KGHSH and CDR2 is LQKENI. After removal of 2 bases from V and 5 bases from J, the junction contained 10 bases not matched to a gene. CDR3 length: 16 amino acids. CDR3 loop: CASSPKQGAFGTEAFF. CDR3 DNA sequence: TGTGCCAGCTCACCAAAGCAGGGGGCTTTTGGTACTGAAGCTTTCTTT.

The rearrangement joins TRBV5-1 to TRBJ1-6; D gene unclear. From germline, CDR1 is SGHRS and CDR2 YFSETQ. V lost 1 base to trimming and J lost 5 bases, with 10 bases between them. This CDR3 comprises 15 residues. In nucleotides, the CDR3 is TGCGCCAGCAGCTTGACTAGCGGCAATAATTCACCCCTCCACTTT. This codes for CASSLTSGNNSPLHF.

The chain combines TRBV9 with TRBJ2-1; no reliable D call. This CDR3 region has 13 residues. Trimming removed 0 bases from V and 5 bases from J, with 6 bases in between. CDR1 SGDLS and CDR2 YYNGEE come from the germline V gene. The CDR3 DNA sequence: TGTGCCAGCAGCGTAGTCCCCGACAATGAGCAGTTCTTC. Protein sequence: CASSVVPDNEQFF.

The chain recombines TRBV9 with TRBJ2-1; 7 nucleotides align to TRBD2. The CDR3 contains 15 residues. Germline assignment: CDR1 SGDLS and CDR2 YYNGEE. V lost 3 bases, J lost 4 bases, and 7 bases stayed unmatched. The CDR3 coding sequence is TGTGCCAGCAGCGGATTAGCGGGCGGATACAATGAGCAGTTCTTC. This codes for CASSGLAGGYNEQFF.

This clone was seen more than once but under ten times. This chain uses TRBV9 with TRBJ2-7, with 7 bases matching TRBD1. Trimming took 4 bases from V and 0 from J; bases not matched to a gene: 10. Germline-derived CDR1 and CDR2 are SGDLS and YYNGEE. This CDR3 contains 16 residues. The DNA for the CDR3 is TGTGCCAGCAGCCCTCACGGACAGGATCCCTCCTACGAGCAGTACTTC. Translating gives CASSPHGQDPSYEQYF.

CDR3 DNA: TGCGCCAGCAGCCAAGAGGGGGCTGCAACTAATGAAAAACTGTTTTTT. This codes for CASSQEGAATNEKLFF. The genes are TRBV4-3 and TRBJ1-4, with a possible D match to TRBD1 (6 bases). Germline CDR1 is LGHNA and CDR2 is YSLEER. V was trimmed by 0 bases and J by 0 bases, leaving 8 bases between them. The CDR3 is made up of 16 amino acids.

The V call is TRBV10-3, the J call TRBJ2-2; 8 bases align to TRBD1. This CDR3 has 14 amino acids. Germline V lookup: CDR1 ENHRY, CDR2 SYGVKD. The V gene end was trimmed by 4 bases and the J gene end by 5 bases; junction bases not matched to a gene: 3. The chain's CDR3 is CAISGTGRTGELFF. The CDR3 nucleotides are TGTGCCATCAGTGGGACAGGGAGGACCGGGGAGCTGTTTTTT.

V gene TRBV3-1 (or the pseudogene TRBV3-2) combines with J gene TRBJ1-1, with D possibly being TRBD1 (6 bases). This CDR3 is 15 amino acids long. CDR1 and CDR2 from the germline V gene are LGHDT and YNNKEL (reference sequence). V lost 4 bases, J lost 4 bases, and 16 bases lay in between. The CDR3 DNA sequence: TGTGCCAGCAGCCCCCACACAGGGAGGGGCACTGAAGCTTTCTTT. Its protein is CASSPHTGRGTEAFF.

The chain links TRBV5-1 to TRBJ1-2, with D perhaps matching TRBD1 (5 bases). Trimming took 5 bases from V and 8 from J, leaving 10 bases between them. This CDR3 region has 11 residues. Germline values: CDR1 SGHRS, CDR2 YFSETQ. For the CDR3, the DNA is TGCGCCAGCAGTCTGGAGGGGGGCTACACCTTC. Translation gives CASSLEGGYTF.

The chain links TRBV19 to TRBJ2-7; TRBD2 might be the D (6 bases). V was cut by 5 bases and J by 5 bases, with 13 bases left in between. Germline lookup yields CDR1 LNHDA and CDR2 SQIVND (reference sequence). The CDR3 length is 13 residues. The CDR3 sequence: CASSSGTLHEQYF. The DNA for the CDR3 is TGTGCCAGTAGTTCAGGGACTCTCCACGAGCAGTACTTC.

This chain joins TRBV5-5 and TRBJ2-7; 7 bases match TRBD1. The CDR3 runs to 15 residues. V dropped 4 bases and J dropped 3; count of bases not matched to a gene: 10. From germline, CDR1 is SGHKS and CDR2 YYEKEE (reference sequence). In nucleotides, the CDR3 is TGTGCCAGCAGCAGATCAGAACAGGGGAACTACGAGCAGTACTTC. It is translated as CASSRSEQGNYEQYF.